This TCR beta chain was found in a study of shared clonotypes between healthy human individuals. To note about this clone: Antigen unknown.

Study outcomes and limitations: An effect of sequencing depth on clonotype sharing among donors was expected.

From CD4+ cells came CD45RA+ naive and CD45RA-negative memory subsets. Some clones are missing from TCRdb's copy, which holds only in-frame ones; the method was immunoSEQ multiplex PCR. The repertoire holds a few million clones, around nine tenths seen once, with roughly 0.15% in the top ten. CDR1 and CDR2 (germline): MNHEY, SMNVEV (reference sequence). This CDR3 has 18 amino acids. Losses at the gene ends were 4 bases for V and 2 bases for J; bases not matched to a gene: 7. Sequenced input: naive CD4+ T cells sorted from blood. Subset defined: CD45RA+ positively selected. The source is a man aged 18 to 30 in good health. The chain carries TRBV27 and TRBJ1-6, with 11 bases fitting TRBD1. The CDR3 DNA sequence: TGTGCCAGCAGTTCCCCCCCGGGACAGGGGGCCTATAATTCACCCCTCCACTTT. Protein product: CASSSPPGQGAYNSPLHF.